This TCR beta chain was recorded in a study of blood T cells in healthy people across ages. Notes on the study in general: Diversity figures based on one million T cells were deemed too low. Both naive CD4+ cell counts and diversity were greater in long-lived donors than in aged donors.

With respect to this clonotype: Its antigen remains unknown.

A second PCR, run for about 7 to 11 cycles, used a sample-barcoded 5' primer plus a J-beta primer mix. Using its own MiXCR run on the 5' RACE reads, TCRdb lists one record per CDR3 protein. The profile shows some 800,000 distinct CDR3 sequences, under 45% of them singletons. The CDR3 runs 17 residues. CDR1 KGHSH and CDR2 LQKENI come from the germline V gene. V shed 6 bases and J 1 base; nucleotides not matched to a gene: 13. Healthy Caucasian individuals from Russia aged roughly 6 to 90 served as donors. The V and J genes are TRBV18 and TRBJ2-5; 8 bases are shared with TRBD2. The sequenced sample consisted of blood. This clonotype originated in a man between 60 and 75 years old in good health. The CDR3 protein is CASSNQPTSGFQETQYF. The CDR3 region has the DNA TGTGCCAGCTCCAATCAGCCAACTAGCGGTTTCCAAGAGACCCAGTACTTC.